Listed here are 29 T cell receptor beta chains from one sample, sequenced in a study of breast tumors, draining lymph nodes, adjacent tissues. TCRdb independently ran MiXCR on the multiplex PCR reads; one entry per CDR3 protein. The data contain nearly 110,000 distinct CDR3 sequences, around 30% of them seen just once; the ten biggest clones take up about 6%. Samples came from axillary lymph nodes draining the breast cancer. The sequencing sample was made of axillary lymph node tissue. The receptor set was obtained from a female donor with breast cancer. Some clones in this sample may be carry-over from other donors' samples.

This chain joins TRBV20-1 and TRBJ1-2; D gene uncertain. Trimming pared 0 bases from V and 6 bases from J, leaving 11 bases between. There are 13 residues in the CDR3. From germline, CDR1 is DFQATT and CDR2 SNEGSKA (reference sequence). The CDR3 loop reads CSARDRNLDGYTF. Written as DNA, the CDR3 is TGCAGTGCTAGAGATAGGAACCTCGATGGCTACACCTTC.

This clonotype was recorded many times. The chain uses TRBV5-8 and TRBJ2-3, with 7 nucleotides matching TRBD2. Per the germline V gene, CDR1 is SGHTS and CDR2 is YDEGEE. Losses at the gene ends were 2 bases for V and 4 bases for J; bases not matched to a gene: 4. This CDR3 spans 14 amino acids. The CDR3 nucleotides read TGTGCCAGCAGCTTCGGGCGGGGGTCAGATACGCAGTATTTT. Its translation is CASSFGRGSDTQYF.

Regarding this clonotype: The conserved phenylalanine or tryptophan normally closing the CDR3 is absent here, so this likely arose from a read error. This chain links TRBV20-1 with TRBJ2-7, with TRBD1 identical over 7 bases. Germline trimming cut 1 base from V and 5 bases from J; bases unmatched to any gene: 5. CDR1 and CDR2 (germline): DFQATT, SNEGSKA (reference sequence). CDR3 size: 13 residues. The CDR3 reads CSARGQGGDEQYL. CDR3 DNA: TGCAGTGCTAGAGGACAGGGTGGCGACGAGCAGTACCTC.

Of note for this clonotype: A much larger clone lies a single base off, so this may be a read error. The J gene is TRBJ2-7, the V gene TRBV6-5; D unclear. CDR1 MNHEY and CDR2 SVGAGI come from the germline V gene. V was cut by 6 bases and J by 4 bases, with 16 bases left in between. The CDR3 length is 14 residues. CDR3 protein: CASSPSLSPYEQYF. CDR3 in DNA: TGTGCCAGCAGCCCCTCCTTAAGCCCTTACGAGCAGTACTTC.

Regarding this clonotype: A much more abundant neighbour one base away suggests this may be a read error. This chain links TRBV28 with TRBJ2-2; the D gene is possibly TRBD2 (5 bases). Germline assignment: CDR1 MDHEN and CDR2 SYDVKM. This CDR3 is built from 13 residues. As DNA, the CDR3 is TGTGCCAGCAGTTTCTGGACCACCGGGGAGCCGTTTTTT. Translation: CASSFWTTGEPFF.

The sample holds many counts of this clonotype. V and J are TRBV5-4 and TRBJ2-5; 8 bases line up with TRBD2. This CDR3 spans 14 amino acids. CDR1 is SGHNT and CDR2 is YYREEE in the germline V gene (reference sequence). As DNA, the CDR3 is TGTGCAAACCGGCAGCGGGGGACCCAAGAGACCCAGTACTTC. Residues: CANRQRGTQETQYF.

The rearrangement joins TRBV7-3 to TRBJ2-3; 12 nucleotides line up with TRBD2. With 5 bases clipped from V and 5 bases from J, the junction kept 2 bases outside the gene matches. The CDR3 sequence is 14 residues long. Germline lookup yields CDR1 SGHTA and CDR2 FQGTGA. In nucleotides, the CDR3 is TGTGCCAGCAGCATGGGACTAGCGGGAGATACGCAGTATTTT. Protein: CASSMGLAGDTQYF. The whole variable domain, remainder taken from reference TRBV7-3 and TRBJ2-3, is GAGVSQTPSNKVTEKGKYVELRCDPISGHTALYWYRQSLGQGPEFLIYFQGTGAADDSGLPNDRFFAVRPEGSVSTLKIQRTERGDSAVYLCASSMGLAGDTQYFGPGTRLTVL.

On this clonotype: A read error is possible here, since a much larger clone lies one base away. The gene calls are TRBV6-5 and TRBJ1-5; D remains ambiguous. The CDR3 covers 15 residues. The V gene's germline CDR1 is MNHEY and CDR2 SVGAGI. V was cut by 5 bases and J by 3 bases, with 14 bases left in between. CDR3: CASSHRAGANQPQHF. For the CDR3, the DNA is TGTGCCAGCAGTCATAGGGCGGGCGCCAATCAGCCCCAGCATTTT.

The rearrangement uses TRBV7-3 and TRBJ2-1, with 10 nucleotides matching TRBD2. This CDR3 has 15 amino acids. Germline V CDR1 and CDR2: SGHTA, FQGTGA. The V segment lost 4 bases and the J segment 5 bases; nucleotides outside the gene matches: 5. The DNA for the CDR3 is TGTGCCAGCAGCTCCCCCCTAGCGGGAGACAATGAGCAGTTCTTC. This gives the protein CASSSPLAGDNEQFF. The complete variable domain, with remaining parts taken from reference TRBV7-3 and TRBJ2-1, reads GAGVSQTPSNKVTEKGKYVELRCDPISGHTALYWYRQSLGQGPEFLIYFQGTGAADDSGLPNDRFFAVRPEGSVSTLKIQRTERGDSAVYLCASSSPLAGDNEQFFGPGTRLTVL.

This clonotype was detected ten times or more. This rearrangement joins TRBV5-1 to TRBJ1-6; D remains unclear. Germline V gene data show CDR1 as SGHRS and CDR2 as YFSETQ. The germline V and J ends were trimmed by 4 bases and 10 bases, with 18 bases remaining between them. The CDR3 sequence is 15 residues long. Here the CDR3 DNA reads TGCGCCAGCAGCGTCCGGACTCAGTTCGACTCACCCCTCCACTTT. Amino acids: CASSVRTQFDSPLHF.

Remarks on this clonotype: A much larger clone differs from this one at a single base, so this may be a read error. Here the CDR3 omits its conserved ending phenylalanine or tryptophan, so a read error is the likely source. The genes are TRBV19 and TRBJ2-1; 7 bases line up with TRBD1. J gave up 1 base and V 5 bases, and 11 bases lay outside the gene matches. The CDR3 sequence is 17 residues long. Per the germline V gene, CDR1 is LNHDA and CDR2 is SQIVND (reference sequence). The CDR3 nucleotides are TGTGCCAGTAGTCCTGGGACAGCCCGGGCGTCCTACAATGAGCAGTTCCTC. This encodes CASSPGTARASYNEQFL.

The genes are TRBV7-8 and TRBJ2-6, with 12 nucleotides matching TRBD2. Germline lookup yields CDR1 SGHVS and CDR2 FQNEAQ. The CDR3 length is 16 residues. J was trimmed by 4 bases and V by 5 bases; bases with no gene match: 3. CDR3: CASSEGTSGGANVLTF. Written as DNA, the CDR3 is TGTGCCAGCAGCGAAGGGACTAGCGGGGGGGCCAACGTCCTGACTTTC.

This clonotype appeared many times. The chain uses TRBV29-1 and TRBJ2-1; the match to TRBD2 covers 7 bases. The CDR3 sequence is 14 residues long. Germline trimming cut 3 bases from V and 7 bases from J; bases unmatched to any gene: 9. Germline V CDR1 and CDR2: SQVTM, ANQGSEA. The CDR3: CSVDRAGVKNEQFF. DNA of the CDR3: TGCAGCGTTGATCGGGCGGGAGTTAAGAATGAGCAGTTCTTC.

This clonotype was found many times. The CDR3 coding sequence is TGTGCCAGCAGCCCACAGGGCCCGGGAGAGACCCAGTACTTC. The encoded protein is CASSPQGPGETQYF. This chain joins TRBV7-8 and TRBJ2-5; possible D gene TRBD1, 6 bases. This CDR3 has 14 residues. Looked up from germline, CDR1 is SGHVS and CDR2 is FQNEAQ. V was pared by 5 bases and J by 4 bases, with 14 bases between.

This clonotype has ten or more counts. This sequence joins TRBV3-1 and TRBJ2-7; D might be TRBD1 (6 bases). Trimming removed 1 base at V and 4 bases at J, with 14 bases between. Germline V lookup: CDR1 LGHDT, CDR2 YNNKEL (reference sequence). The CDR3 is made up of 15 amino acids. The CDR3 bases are TGTGCCAGCAGCCAAGGGGATCAGGGGATTTACGAGCAGTACTTC. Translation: CASSQGDQGIYEQYF.

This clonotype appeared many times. The CDR3 region has the DNA TGTGCCAGCAGCTCAGCCTCTAATCAGCCCCAGCATTTT. Translating it yields CASSSASNQPQHF. V is TRBV5-6 and J is TRBJ1-5; no reliable D call. Germline assignment: CDR1 SGHDT and CDR2 YYEEEE. Trimming removed 3 bases at V and 4 bases at J, with 8 bases between. CDR3 size: 13 residues.

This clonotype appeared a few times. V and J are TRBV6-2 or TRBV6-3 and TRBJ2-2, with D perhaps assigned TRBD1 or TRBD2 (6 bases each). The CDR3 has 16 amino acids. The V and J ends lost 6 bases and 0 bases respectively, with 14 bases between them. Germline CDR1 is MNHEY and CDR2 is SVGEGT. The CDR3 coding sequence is TGTGCCAGCAGGCCCCGGGGGCGGTCGAACACCGGGGAGCTGTTTTTT. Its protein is CASRPRGRSNTGELFF.

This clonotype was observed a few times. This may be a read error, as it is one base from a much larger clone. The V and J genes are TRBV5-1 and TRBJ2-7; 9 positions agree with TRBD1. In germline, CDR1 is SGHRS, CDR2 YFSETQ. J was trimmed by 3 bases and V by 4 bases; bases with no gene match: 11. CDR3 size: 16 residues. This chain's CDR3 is CASSTASGTGYYEQYF. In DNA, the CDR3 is TGCGCCAGCAGCACCGCTTCCGGGACAGGGTACTACGAGCAGTACTTC.

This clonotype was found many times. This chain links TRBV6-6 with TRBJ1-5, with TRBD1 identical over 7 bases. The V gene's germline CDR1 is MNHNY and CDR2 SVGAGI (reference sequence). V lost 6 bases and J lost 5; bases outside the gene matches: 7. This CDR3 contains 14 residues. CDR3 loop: CASSPDRVYQPQHF. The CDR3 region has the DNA TGTGCCAGCAGCCCCGACAGGGTCTATCAGCCCCAGCATTTT.

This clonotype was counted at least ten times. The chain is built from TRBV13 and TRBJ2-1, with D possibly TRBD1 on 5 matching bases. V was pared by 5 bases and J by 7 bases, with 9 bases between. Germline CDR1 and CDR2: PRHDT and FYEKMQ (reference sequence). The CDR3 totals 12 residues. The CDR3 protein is CASSPRANEQFF. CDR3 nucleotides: TGTGCCAGCAGCCCCAGGGCGAATGAGCAGTTCTTC.

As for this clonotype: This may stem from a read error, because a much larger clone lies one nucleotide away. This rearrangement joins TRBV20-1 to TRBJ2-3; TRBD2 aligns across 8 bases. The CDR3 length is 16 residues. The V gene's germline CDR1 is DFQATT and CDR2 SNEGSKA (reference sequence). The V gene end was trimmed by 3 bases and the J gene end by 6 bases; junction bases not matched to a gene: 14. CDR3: CSASIPGGPAGDTQYF. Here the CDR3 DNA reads TGCAGTGCTAGCATTCCGGGAGGGCCCGCCGGGGATACGCAGTATTTT.

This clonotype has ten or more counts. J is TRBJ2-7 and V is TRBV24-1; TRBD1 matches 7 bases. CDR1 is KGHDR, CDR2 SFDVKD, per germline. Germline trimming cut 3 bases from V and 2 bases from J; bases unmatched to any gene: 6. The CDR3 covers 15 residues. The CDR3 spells CATSDTGDSPYEQYF. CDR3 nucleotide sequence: TGTGCCACCAGTGATACCGGGGACAGCCCCTACGAGCAGTACTTC.

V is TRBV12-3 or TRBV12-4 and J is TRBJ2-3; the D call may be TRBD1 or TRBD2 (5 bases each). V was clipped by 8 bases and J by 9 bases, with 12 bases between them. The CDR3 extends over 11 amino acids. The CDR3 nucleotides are TGTGCCAGCGGGGCGGGCCGAACGCAGTATTTT. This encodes CASGAGRTQYF.

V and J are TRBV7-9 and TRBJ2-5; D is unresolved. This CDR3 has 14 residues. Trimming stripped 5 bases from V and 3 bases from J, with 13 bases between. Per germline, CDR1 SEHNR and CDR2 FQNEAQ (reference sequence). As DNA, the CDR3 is TGTGCCAGCAGCCAGCAAAACGAAGAAGAGACCCAGTACTTC. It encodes CASSQQNEEETQYF.

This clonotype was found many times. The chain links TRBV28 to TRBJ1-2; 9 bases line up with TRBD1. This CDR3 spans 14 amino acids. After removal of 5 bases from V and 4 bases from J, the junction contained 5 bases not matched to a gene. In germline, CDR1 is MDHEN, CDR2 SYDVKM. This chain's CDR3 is CASSLRDRAYGYTF. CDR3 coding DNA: TGTGCCAGCAGTCTCCGGGACAGGGCCTATGGCTACACCTTC.

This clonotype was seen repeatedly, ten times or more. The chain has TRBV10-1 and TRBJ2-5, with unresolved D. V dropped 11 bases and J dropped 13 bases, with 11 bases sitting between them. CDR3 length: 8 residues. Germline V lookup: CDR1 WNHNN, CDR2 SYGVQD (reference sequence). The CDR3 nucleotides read TGCGCCCAGGCTCCGGGGTACTTC. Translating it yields CAQAPGYF.

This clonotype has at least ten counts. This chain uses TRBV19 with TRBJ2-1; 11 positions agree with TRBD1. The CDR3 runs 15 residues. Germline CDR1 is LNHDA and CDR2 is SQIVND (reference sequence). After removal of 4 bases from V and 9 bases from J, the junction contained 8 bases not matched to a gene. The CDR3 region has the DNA TGTGCCAGTAGTACCCCGGGACAGGGGGTTGGTGAGCAGTTCTTC. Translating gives CASSTPGQGVGEQFF.

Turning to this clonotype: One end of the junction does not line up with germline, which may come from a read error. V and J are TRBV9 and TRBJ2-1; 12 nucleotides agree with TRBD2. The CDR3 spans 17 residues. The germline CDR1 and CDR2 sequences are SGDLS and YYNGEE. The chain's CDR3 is CASSPPQASGRDNEQFF. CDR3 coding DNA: TGCGCCAGCAGCCCCCCCCAGGCTAGCGGGAGGGACAATGAGCAGTTCTTC.

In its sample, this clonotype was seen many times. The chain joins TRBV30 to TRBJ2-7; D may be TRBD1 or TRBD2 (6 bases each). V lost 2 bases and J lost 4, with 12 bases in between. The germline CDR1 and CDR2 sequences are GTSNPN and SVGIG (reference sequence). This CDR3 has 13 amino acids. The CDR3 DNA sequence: TGTGCCTGGAGTAGGGGGGTAGTGTACGAGCAGTACTTC. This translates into CAWSRGVVYEQYF.